Shown below are 7 T cell receptor beta chains from a single sample sequenced in a study of regulatory T cells in long-lasting Graves disease. Time point defined: newly diagnosed GD, antithyroid drugs for less than 3 months. The TCR library used RNA extracted from PBMCs. Libraries of TCR beta came from iRepertoire HTBI primers plus Arm-PCR of CDR3 regions. TCRdb processed the multiplex PCR reads anew with MiXCR; each CDR3 protein has one entry. This table holds about 420,000 distinct CDR3 sequences, 16% found once. Separately, the same data were catalogued under a study of T cells in Graves' hyperthyroidism and ophthalmopathy.

This specimen was peripheral blood mononuclear cells (PBMCs), taken at new diagnosis, from a patient treated with antithyroid drugs. These receptors came from a woman between 18 and 29 years old with Graves disease.

This clonotype has ten or more counts. J is TRBJ2-5 and V is TRBV28; 8 bases fit TRBD1. Germline V gene lookup returns CDR1 MDHEN and CDR2 SYDVKM. With 6 bases clipped from V and 4 bases from J, the junction kept 13 bases outside the gene matches. The CDR3 runs 16 residues. The CDR3 nucleotides read TGTGCCAGCAGCCAGCTTCAGGGGGCGCACGCAGAGACCCAGTACTTC. It yields the protein CASSQLQGAHAETQYF.

The sample holds many counts of this clonotype. Here the CDR3 reads CASKQRIGGDEQFF. DNA of the CDR3: TGTGCCAGCAAGCAGCGGATAGGGGGGGATGAGCAGTTCTTC. The J gene is TRBJ2-1, the V gene TRBV6-2 or TRBV6-3, with D possibly being TRBD2 (7 bases). Trimming removed 7 bases at V and 8 bases at J, with 18 bases between. Germline V gene data show CDR1 as MNHEY and CDR2 as SVGEGT. This CDR3 has 14 amino acids.

The rearrangement links TRBV4-3 to TRBJ2-7, with TRBD2 as a possible D gene (5 bases). Looked up from germline, CDR1 is LGHNA and CDR2 is YSLEER. The CDR3 covers 16 residues. V was shortened by 0 bases and J by 3 bases, with 15 bases between the two germline ends. The chain's CDR3 is CASSQEIRGSYYEQYF. CDR3 sequence (DNA): TGCGCCAGCAGCCAAGAAATTCGGGGATCTTACTACGAGCAGTACTTC.

This clonotype was seen ten or more times. This chain joins TRBV28 and TRBJ2-1, with 13 bases identical to TRBD2. Trimming removed 6 bases from V and 6 bases from J; junction bases left unmatched: 8. Germline assignment: CDR1 MDHEN and CDR2 SYDVKM. The CDR3 covers 16 residues. CDR3 loop: CASSPRRLAGGNEQFF. The CDR3 bases are TGTGCCAGCAGCCCTCGAAGACTAGCGGGAGGCAATGAGCAGTTCTTC.

This clonotype appeared many times. CDR3 nucleotides: TGTGCCAGCAGCCCGGGGTCTGGGGGTGGCTACACCTTC. It yields the protein CASSPGSGGGYTF. The chain recombines TRBV28 with TRBJ1-2; the D gene is possibly TRBD1 (5 bases). The ends were cut back, 6 bases at V and 7 bases at J, with 15 bases in the middle. CDR3 length: 13 residues. Germline CDR1 is MDHEN and CDR2 is SYDVKM.

The V gene is TRBV5-5, the J gene TRBJ2-1, with a possible D match to TRBD2 (6 bases). Germline V gene sequence: CDR1 SGHKS, CDR2 YYEKEE (reference sequence). The CDR3 extends over 15 amino acids. V shed 7 bases and J shed 3 bases, with 17 bases lying between them. CDR3 in amino acids: CASFRYRENYNEQFF. The CDR3 coding sequence is TGTGCCAGCTTCAGATACCGGGAGAACTACAATGAGCAGTTCTTC.

This clonotype occurred many times. V usage is TRBV11-2 and J usage is TRBJ2-7; TRBD2 aligns across 9 bases. CDR3 size: 17 residues. V lost 0 bases, J lost 0 bases, and 6 bases stayed unmatched. The germline V gene encodes CDR1 SGHAT and CDR2 FQNNGV. The CDR3 bases are TGTGCCAGCAGCTTAGATTCTCTAGCGGGGAGCTCCTACGAGCAGTACTTC. Translation: CASSLDSLAGSSYEQYF. Together with reference TRBV11-2 and TRBJ2-7, the CDR3 gives the full variable domain: EAGVAQSPRYKIIEKRQSVAFWCNPISGHATLYWYQQILGQGPKLLIQFQNNGVVDDSQLPKDRFSAERLKGVDSTLKIQPAKLEDSAVYLCASSLDSLAGSSYEQYFGPGTRLTVT.